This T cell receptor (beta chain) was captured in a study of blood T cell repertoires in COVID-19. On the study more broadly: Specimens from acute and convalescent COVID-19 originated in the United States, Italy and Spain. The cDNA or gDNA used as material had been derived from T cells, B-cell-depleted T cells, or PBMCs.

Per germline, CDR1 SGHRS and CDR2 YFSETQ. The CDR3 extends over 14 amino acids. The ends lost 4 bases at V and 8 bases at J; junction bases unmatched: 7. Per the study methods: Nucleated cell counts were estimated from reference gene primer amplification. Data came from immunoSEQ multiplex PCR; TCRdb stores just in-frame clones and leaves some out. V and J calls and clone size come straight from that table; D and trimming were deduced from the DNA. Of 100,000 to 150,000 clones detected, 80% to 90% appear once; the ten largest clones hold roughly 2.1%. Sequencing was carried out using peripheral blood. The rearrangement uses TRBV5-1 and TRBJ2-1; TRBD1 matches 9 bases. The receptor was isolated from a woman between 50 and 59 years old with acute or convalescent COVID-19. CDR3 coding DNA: TGCGCCAGCAGCCTGGACAGGGGTAGGGATGAGCAGTTCTTC. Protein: CASSLDRGRDEQFF.